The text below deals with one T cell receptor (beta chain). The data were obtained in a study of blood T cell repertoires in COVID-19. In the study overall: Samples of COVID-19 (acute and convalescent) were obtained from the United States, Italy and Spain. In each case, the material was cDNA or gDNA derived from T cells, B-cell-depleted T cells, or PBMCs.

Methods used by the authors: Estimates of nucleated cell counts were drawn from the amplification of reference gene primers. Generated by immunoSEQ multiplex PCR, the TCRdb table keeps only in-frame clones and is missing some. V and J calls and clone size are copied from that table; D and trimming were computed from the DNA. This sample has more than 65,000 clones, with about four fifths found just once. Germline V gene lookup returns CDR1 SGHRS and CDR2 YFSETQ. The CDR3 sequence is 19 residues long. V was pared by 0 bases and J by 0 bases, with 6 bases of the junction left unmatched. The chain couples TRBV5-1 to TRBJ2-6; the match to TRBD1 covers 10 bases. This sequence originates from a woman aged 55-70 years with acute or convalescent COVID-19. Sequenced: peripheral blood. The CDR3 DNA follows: TGCGCCAGCAGCTTGGGTCGACAGGGGGCGATCTCTGGGGCCAACGTCCTGACTTTC. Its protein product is CASSLGRQGAISGANVLTF.